Presented here are 23 T cell receptor beta chains from one specimen sequenced in a study of cytomegalovirus exposure and HLA in healthy donors. Vbeta (60) and Jbeta (13) primers were used in the PCR. Method: immunoSEQ multiplex PCR; TCRdb's copy keeps in-frame clones and lacks some. The sample consists of about 180,000 clones, around 77% of them appearing once. Sequenced material: PBMCs. Receptors were obtained from a woman aged 45-65 years in good health and CMV-seropositive.

The chain links TRBV4-3 to TRBJ1-4; weak D call: TRBD1 (5 bases). The CDR3 runs 14 residues. V gave up 2 bases and J gave up 5 bases, with 9 bases separating them. Germline V gene data show CDR1 as LGHNA and CDR2 as YSLEER. The CDR3 is CASSQRTQNEKLFF. The DNA for the CDR3 is TGCGCCAGCAGCCAAAGGACACAGAATGAAAAACTGTTTTTT.

This rearrangement joins TRBV28 to TRBJ1-1; D gene ambiguous. The CDR3 length is 14 residues. V lost 1 base to trimming and J lost 7 bases, with 13 bases between them. Germline V gene sequence: CDR1 MDHEN, CDR2 SYDVKM. CDR3 residues: CASSLSVQRYEAFF. Here the CDR3 DNA reads TGTGCCAGCAGTTTATCGGTACAGAGATATGAAGCTTTCTTT.

The chain combines TRBV11-3 with TRBJ2-2; D ambiguous. The CDR3 is 13 residues long. Trimming shortened V by 5 bases and J by 0 bases, and 4 bases separated the two germline ends. Germline V gene data show CDR1 as SGHNT and CDR2 as YENEEA. The CDR3 nucleotides read TGTGCCAGCAGCCGCGCGAACACCGGGGAGCTGTTTTTT. Protein product: CASSRANTGELFF.

This clone was seen only a few times. The chain recombines TRBV5-1 with TRBJ1-2; possible D gene TRBD1, 5 bases. V gave up 0 bases and J gave up 0 bases, with 9 bases separating them. This CDR3 comprises 15 residues. The germline V gene encodes CDR1 SGHRS and CDR2 YFSETQ. In DNA, the CDR3 is TGCGCCAGCAGCTTGGCCGCAGGGACTAACTATGGCTACACCTTC. Translation: CASSLAAGTNYGYTF. Complete variable domain (other parts from reference TRBV5-1 and TRBJ1-2): KAGVTQTPRYLIKTRGQQVTLSCSPISGHRSVSWYQQTPGQGLQFLFEYFSETQRNKGNFPGRFSGRQFSNSRSEMNVSTLELGDSALYLCASSLAAGTNYGYTFGSGTRLTVV.

This sequence joins TRBV2 and TRBJ2-7, with 8 positions matching TRBD1. This CDR3 has 12 residues. V was pared by 6 bases and J by 3 bases, with 1 base of the junction left unmatched. Germline V gives CDR1 SNHLY, CDR2 FYNNEI. In DNA form, the CDR3 reads TGTGCCAGCAGACAGGGGGACTACGAGCAGTACTTC. Translation gives CASRQGDYEQYF. Combining the CDR3 with reference TRBV2 and TRBJ2-7 gives the whole variable domain EPEVTQTPSHQVTQMGQEVILRCVPISNHLYFYWYRQILGQKVEFLVSFYNNEISEKSEIFDDQFSVERPDGSNFTLKIRSTKLEDSAMYFCASRQGDYEQYFGPGTRLTVT.

The chain carries TRBV27 and TRBJ1-1; no reliable D call. Germline CDR1 and CDR2: MNHEY and SMNVEV (reference sequence). Trimming removed 1 base at V and 1 base at J, with 10 bases between. CDR3 length equals 15 residues. The CDR3 coding sequence is TGTGCCAGCAGTTTATTGGCATCCAGGAACACTGAAGCTTTCTTT. Protein: CASSLLASRNTEAFF.

The genes are TRBV5-8 and TRBJ1-1; D remains ambiguous. The germline V gene encodes CDR1 SGHTS and CDR2 YDEGEE. Trimming shortened V by 5 bases and J by 2 bases, and 13 bases separated the two germline ends. This CDR3 is 14 amino acids long. CDR3 sequence: CASRERTVNTEAFF. CDR3 in DNA: TGTGCCAGCAGGGAGCGGACGGTTAACACTGAAGCTTTCTTT.

The rearrangement joins TRBV5-8 to TRBJ1-2; D ambiguous. CDR1 and CDR2 (germline): SGHTS, YDEGEE. Trimming pared 4 bases from V and 3 bases from J, leaving 10 bases between. The CDR3 has 13 residues. The CDR3 here is CASSRGVDYGYTF. The CDR3 bases are TGTGCCAGCAGCCGCGGGGTCGACTATGGCTACACCTTC. The variable domain in full, with the rest retrieved from reference TRBV5-8 and TRBJ1-2, is EAGVTQSPTHLIKTRGQQATLRCSPISGHTSVYWYQQALGLGLQFLLWYDEGEERNRGNFPPRFSGRQFPNYSSELNVNALELEDSALYLCASSRGVDYGYTFGSGTRLTVV.

The rearrangement joins TRBV9 to TRBJ2-5; 8 bases are shared with TRBD2. CDR3 length: 16 residues. Germline lookup yields CDR1 SGDLS and CDR2 YYNGEE. V shed 0 bases, J shed 4 bases, and the junction held 8 bases outside the gene matches. CDR3 sequence (DNA): TGTGCCAGCAGCGTAGGGTTCCGGCTAGCGGGAGAGACCCAGTACTTC. This encodes CASSVGFRLAGETQYF.

The V gene is TRBV18, the J gene TRBJ1-1; maybe TRBD1 (5 bases). This CDR3 comprises 13 residues. V lost 7 bases to trimming and J lost 3 bases, with 12 bases between them. Germline CDR1 reads KGHSH; CDR2 reads LQKENI. The CDR3 region has the DNA TGTGCCAGCTTGCAGGGTAGGGACACTGAAGCTTTCTTT. It is translated as CASLQGRDTEAFF.

The gene calls are TRBV10-3 and TRBJ1-5; D remains unclear. V shed 0 bases and J shed 1 base, with 7 bases lying between them. The CDR3 has 15 amino acids. Germline CDR1 and CDR2: ENHRY and SYGVKD. CDR3 nucleotides: TGTGCCATCAGTGAGTCAGGAGAGAGCAATCAGCCCCAGCATTTT. It translates to CAISESGESNQPQHF.

To note about this clone: Other nucleotide sequences in the sample specify the same CDR3. The chain uses TRBV28 and TRBJ2-5; no clear D. The J call is doubtful: the DNA matches TRBJ2-7 better. Germline V gene lookup returns CDR1 MDHEN and CDR2 SYDVKM. The CDR3 sequence is 10 residues long. As DNA, the CDR3 is TGTGCCAGCAGGGGCTACGAGCAGTACTTC. Its protein is CASRGYEQYF.

This clone was seen once. The J gene is TRBJ2-7, the V gene TRBV9; 10 bases agree with TRBD2. V shed 2 bases, J shed 1 base, and the junction held 6 bases outside the gene matches. There are 16 residues in the CDR3. Germline V gene data show CDR1 as SGDLS and CDR2 as YYNGEE. The CDR3 region is CASSVKREGASYEQYF. Written as DNA, the CDR3 is TGTGCCAGCAGCGTCAAGCGGGAGGGGGCATCCTACGAGCAGTACTTC.

The chain couples TRBV5-3 to TRBJ2-5, with D possibly being TRBD1 (5 bases). TRBV5-3 has ORF status, its function being uncertain. The CDR3 runs 14 residues. Trimming took off 4 bases at V and 1 base at J, with 11 bases between the two ends. Here the CDR3 reads CARSVTVAQETQYF. CDR3 in DNA: TGTGCCAGAAGCGTGACAGTAGCCCAAGAGACCCAGTACTTC.

The chain employs TRBV4-1 and TRBJ2-7, with 7 nucleotides matching TRBD2. V shed 3 bases and J 2 bases; nucleotides not matched to a gene: 19. This CDR3 region has 19 residues. Germline CDR1 reads MGHRA; CDR2 reads YSYEKL. CDR3: CASSHSPPTDGTTAYEQYF. The CDR3 bases are TGCGCCAGCAGCCATAGCCCCCCAACTGACGGGACTACGGCCTACGAGCAGTACTTC.

The genes are TRBV7-2 and TRBJ2-1; D gene ambiguous. The V end was cut by 5 bases, the J end by 6 bases, with 17 bases between. The CDR3 has 15 residues. Germline V gives CDR1 SGHTA, CDR2 FQGNSA. The DNA for the CDR3 is TGTGCCAGCAGCCTAGGCGGTCCTATAGTCAATGAGCAGTTCTTC. Translating gives CASSLGGPIVNEQFF.

This rearrangement joins TRBV29-1 to TRBJ2-3; D might be TRBD1 (5 bases). Trimming left V 4 bases short and J 2 bases short, with 10 bases between. The germline gives CDR1 SQVTM, CDR2 ANQGSEA. The CDR3 has 13 amino acids. The CDR3 reads CSVVGAHTDTQYF. CDR3 nucleotide sequence: TGCAGCGTTGTAGGGGCCCACACAGATACGCAGTATTTT.

In its sample, this clone was seen once. The genes are TRBV28 and TRBJ1-5, with 8 nucleotides matching TRBD1. CDR1 and CDR2 (germline): MDHEN, SYDVKM. The CDR3 runs 15 residues. J lost 7 bases, V lost 2 bases, and 7 bases had no gene match. CDR3 sequence: CASSLLGQGSQPQHF. The CDR3 DNA follows: TGTGCCAGCAGTTTACTTGGACAGGGTAGCCAGCCCCAGCATTTT. Full variable domain (outside the CDR3, taken from reference TRBV28 and TRBJ1-5): DVKVTQSSRYLVKRTGEKVFLECVQDMDHENMFWYRQDPGLGLRLIYFSYDVKMKEKGDIPEGYSVSREKKERFSLILESASTNQTSMYLCASSLLGQGSQPQHFGDGTRLSIL.

This clone was recorded a few times. The V call is TRBV19, the J call TRBJ1-2, with D tentatively TRBD1 (5 bases). V shed 5 bases and J shed 6 bases, with 19 bases lying between them. The CDR3 covers 15 residues. CDR1 is LNHDA and CDR2 is SQIVND in the germline V gene (reference sequence). CDR3 in amino acids: CASSSRGSGRHGYTF. The CDR3 DNA reads as TGTGCCAGTAGTTCCCGGGGGTCAGGGAGACATGGCTACACCTTC.

The chain links TRBV11-2 to TRBJ2-7, with D maybe TRBD1 (5 bases). This CDR3 region has 16 residues. The V and J ends lost 5 bases and 2 bases respectively, with 19 bases between them. Germline V lookup: CDR1 SGHAT, CDR2 FQNNGV. This chain's CDR3 is CASSLPGKRGAYEQYF. The CDR3 DNA sequence: TGTGCCAGCAGCCTACCAGGGAAACGTGGGGCCTACGAGCAGTACTTC.

The chain links TRBV27 to TRBJ2-5; perhaps TRBD1 as D (5 bases). Gene TRBJ2-7 matches the end of the DNA better, so the J call may be wrong. Germline loops: CDR1 MNHEY, CDR2 SMNVEV (reference sequence). The CDR3 covers 15 residues. As DNA, the CDR3 is TGTGCCAGCAGTTTTCTGAGGCAGGGAAGGTACGAGCAGTACTTC. Its protein product is CASSFLRQGRYEQYF.

The rearrangement uses TRBV9 and TRBJ2-5, with 10 positions matching TRBD1. Unmatched junction bases numbered 7, after V lost 1 base and J lost 7 bases. CDR1 and CDR2 from the germline V gene are SGDLS and YYNGEE. The CDR3 has 15 amino acids. The CDR3 loop reads CASSVLTGGRGTQYF. The CDR3 DNA follows: TGTGCCAGCAGCGTATTGACAGGGGGCCGAGGGACCCAGTACTTC.

The gene calls are TRBV5-1 and TRBJ1-6; tentatively, D is TRBD1 (5 bases). The CDR3 runs to 15 residues. Germline lookup yields CDR1 SGHRS and CDR2 YFSETQ. V was pared by 3 bases and J by 5 bases, with 12 bases between. The CDR3: CASSSGGGDNSPLHF. Here the CDR3 DNA reads TGCGCCAGCAGCTCAGGAGGAGGGGATAATTCACCCCTCCACTTT.